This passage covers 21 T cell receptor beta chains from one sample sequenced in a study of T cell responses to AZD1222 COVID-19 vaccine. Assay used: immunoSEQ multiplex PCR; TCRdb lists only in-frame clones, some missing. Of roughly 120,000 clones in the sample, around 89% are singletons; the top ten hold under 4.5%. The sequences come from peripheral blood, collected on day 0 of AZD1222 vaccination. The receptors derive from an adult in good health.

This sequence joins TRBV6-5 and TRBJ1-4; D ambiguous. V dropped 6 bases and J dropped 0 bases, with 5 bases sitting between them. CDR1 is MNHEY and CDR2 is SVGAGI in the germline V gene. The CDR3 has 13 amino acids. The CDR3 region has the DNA TGTGCCAGCAGGGGTACAACTAATGAAAAACTGTTTTTT. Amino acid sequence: CASRGTTNEKLFF.

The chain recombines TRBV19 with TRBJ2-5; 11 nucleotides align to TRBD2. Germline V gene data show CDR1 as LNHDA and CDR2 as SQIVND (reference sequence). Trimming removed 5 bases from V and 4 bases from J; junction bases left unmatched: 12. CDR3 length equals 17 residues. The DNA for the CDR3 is TGTGCCAGTAGTGGAGGGGTGGGACTAGCGGTCCCAGAGACCCAGTACTTC. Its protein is CASSGGVGLAVPETQYF.

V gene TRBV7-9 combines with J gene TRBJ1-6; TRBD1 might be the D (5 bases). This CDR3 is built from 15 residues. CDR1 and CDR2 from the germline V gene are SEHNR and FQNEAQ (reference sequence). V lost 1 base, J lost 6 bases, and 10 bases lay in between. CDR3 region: CASSLDWGVNSPLHF. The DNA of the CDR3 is TGTGCCAGCAGCTTAGATTGGGGGGTTAATTCACCCCTCCACTTT.

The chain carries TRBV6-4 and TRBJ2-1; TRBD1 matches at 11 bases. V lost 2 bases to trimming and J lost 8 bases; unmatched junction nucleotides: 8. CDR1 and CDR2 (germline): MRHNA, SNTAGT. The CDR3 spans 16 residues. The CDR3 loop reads CASSDLPGQGEDEQFF. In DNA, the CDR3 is TGTGCCAGCAGTGACCTACCGGGACAGGGGGAGGATGAGCAGTTCTTC.

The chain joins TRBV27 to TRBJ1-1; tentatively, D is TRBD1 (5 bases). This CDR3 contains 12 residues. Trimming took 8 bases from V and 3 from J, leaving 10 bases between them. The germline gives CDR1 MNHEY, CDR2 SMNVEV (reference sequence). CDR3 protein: CASRRGYTEAFF. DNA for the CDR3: TGTGCCAGCCGAAGGGGTTACACTGAAGCTTTCTTT.

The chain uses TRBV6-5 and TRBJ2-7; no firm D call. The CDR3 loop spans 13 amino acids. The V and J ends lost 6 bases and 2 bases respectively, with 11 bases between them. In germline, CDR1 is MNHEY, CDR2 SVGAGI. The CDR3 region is CASRRPGTYEQYF. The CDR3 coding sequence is TGTGCCAGCAGGAGGCCCGGCACCTACGAGCAGTACTTC.

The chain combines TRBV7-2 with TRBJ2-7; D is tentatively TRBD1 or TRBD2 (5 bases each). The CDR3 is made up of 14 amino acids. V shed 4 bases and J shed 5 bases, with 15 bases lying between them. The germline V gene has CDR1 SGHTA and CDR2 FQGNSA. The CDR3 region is CASSWGGDRDEQYF. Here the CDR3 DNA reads TGTGCCAGCAGCTGGGGTGGGGACCGAGACGAGCAGTACTTC.

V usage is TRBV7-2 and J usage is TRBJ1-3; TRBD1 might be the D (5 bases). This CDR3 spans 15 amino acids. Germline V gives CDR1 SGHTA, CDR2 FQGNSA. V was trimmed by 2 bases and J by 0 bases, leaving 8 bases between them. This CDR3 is CASSLRGNSGNTIYF. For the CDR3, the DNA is TGTGCCAGCAGCTTAAGGGGAAACTCTGGAAACACCATATATTTT.

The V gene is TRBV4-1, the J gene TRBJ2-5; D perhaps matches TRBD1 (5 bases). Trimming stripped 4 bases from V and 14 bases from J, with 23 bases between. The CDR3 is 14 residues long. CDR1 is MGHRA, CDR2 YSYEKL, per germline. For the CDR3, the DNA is TGCGCCAGCAGCCCCTGGCAAGGGGCTCCGGAGCTATACTTC. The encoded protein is CASSPWQGAPELYF.

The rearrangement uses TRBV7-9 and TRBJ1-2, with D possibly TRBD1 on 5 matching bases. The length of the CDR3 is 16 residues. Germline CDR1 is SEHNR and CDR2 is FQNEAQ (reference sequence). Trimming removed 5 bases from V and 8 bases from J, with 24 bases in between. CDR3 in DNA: TGTGCCAGCAGCAAGTCGGGGGGTCGGTTACTTAGGGGCTACACCTTC. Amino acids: CASSKSGGRLLRGYTF.

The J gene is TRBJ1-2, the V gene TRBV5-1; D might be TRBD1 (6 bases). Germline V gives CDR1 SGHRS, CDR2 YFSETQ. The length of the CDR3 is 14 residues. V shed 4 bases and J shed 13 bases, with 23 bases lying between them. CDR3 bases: TGCGCCAGCAGCCAGTTAAACAGGGAGGACCTTTGCACCTTC. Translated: CASSQLNREDLCTF.

The CDR3 reads CASSQEGRAGSYGYTF. The CDR3 DNA reads TGTGCCAGCAGCCAAGAGGGACGTGCGGGTAGCTATGGCTACACCTTC. V is TRBV11-3 and J is TRBJ1-2, with D perhaps TRBD1 (5 bases). Germline-derived CDR1 and CDR2 are SGHNT and YENEEA. The CDR3 has 16 residues. The germline V and J ends were trimmed by 5 bases and 4 bases, with 20 bases remaining between them.

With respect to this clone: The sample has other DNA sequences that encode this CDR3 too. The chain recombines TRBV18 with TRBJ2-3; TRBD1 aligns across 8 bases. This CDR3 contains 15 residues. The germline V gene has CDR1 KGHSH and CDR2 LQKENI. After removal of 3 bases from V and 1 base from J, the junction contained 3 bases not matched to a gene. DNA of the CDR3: TGTGCCAGCTCACCGGGGACAGGAGGCACAGATACGCAGTATTTT. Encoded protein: CASSPGTGGTDTQYF.

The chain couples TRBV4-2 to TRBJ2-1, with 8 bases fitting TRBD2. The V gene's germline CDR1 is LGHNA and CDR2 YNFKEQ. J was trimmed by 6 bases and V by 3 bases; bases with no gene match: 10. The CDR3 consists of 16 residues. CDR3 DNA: TGTGCCAGCAGCCAGCTAGCGGGCAAAGGAGGCAATGAGCAGTTCTTC. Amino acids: CASSQLAGKGGNEQFF.

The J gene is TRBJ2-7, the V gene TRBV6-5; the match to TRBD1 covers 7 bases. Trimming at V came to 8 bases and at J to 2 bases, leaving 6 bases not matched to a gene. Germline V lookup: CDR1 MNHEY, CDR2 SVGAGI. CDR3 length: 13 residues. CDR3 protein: CASRQGTAYEQYF. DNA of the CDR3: TGTGCCAGCCGACAGGGTACCGCCTACGAGCAGTACTTC.

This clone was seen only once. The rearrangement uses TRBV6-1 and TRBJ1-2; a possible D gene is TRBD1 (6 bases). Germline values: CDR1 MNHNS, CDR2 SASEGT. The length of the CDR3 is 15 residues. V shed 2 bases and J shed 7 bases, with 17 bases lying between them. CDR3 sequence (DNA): TGTGCCAGCAGTGAAATCCTGGGGGCTGCCTCTGGCTACACCTTC. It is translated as CASSEILGAASGYTF.

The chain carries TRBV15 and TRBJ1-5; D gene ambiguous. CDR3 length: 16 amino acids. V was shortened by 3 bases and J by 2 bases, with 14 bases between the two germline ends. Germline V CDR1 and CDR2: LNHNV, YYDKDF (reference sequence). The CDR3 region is CATSSPLRSGNQPQHF. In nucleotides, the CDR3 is TGTGCCACCAGCAGTCCGTTGAGGTCAGGCAATCAGCCCCAGCATTTT.

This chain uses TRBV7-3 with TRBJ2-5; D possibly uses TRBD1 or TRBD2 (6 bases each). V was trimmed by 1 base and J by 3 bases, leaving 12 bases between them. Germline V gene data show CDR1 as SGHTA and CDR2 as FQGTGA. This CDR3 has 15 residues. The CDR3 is CASSLNGGLEETQYF. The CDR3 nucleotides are TGTGCCAGCAGCTTAAATGGGGGGCTCGAAGAGACCCAGTACTTC. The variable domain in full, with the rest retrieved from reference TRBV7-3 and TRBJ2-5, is GAGVSQTPSNKVTEKGKYVELRCDPISGHTALYWYRQSLGQGPEFLIYFQGTGAADDSGLPNDRFFAVRPEGSVSTLKIQRTERGDSAVYLCASSLNGGLEETQYFGPGTRLLVL.

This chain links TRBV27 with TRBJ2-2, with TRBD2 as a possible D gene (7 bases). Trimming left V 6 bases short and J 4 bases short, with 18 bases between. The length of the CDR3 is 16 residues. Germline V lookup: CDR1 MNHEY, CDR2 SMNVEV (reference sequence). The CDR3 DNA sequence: TGTGCCAGCAGCCCTCCGGGGGGCGAGGTCACCGGGGAGCTGTTTTTT. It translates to CASSPPGGEVTGELFF.

The CDR3, as DNA: TGCAGTGCTGCAGGGGGCACTGAAGCTTTCTTT. Protein sequence: CSAAGGTEAFF. The J gene is TRBJ1-1, the V gene TRBV20-1; TRBD1 aligns across 7 bases. CDR1 and CDR2 from the germline V gene are DFQATT and SNEGSKA (reference sequence). CDR3 length: 11 residues. The V and J ends lost 5 bases and 4 bases, in that order; junction bases with no gene match: 1.

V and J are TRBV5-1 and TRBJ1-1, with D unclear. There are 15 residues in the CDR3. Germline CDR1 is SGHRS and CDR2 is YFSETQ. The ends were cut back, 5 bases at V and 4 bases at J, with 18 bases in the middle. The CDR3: CASSVDGEWGTEAFF. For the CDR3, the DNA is TGCGCCAGCAGTGTTGATGGGGAGTGGGGCACTGAAGCTTTCTTT.